This T cell receptor (beta chain) was obtained from a study of breast tumors, draining lymph nodes, adjacent tissues. Overall study findings and caveats: Luminal-like breast cancer showed significantly greater tumor-nontumor repertoire similarity than basal-like breast cancer did. Tumors had less TCR diversity than lymph nodes, more than nontumor tissue. Data only fit, rather than demonstrated, lymph node origin of most tumor T cells. Most tumor T cells seemingly derive from lymph node, then expand in tumor.

TCRdb itself ran the multiplex PCR reads through MiXCR, one entry per CDR3 protein. This table holds fewer than 150,000 distinct CDR3 sequences, approximately 21% found once. The germline CDR1 and CDR2 sequences are MNHNY and SVGAGI (reference sequence). This CDR3 contains 15 residues. The junction had 14 bases not matched to a gene; V was cut back by 8 bases and J by 5 bases. Samples came from axillary lymph nodes draining the breast cancer. This clonotype has a count of ten or more. Its specificity is unknown. The clonotype originates from a female donor with breast cancer. Some clones in this sample may be carry-over from other donors' samples. The chain has TRBV6-6 and TRBJ2-7, with 8 bases aligning to TRBD2. Sequencing was carried out using axillary lymph node tissue. The CDR3 DNA reads as TGTGCCAGCGGAGTACCCGGGACTAGTATCCACGAGCAGTACTTC. The encoded protein is CASGVPGTSIHEQYF.